The next 15 T cell receptor beta chains were all read from a single sample in a study of T cell responses to AZD1222 COVID-19 vaccine. TCRdb keeps only in-frame clones here, not all; method: immunoSEQ multiplex PCR. The data hold about 260,000 clones, with approximately 95% observed a single time. The sample was peripheral blood, taken on day 0 of AZD1222 vaccination. All receptors come from an adult in good health.

A few counts support this clone. The V call is TRBV4-1, the J call TRBJ2-7; D is possibly TRBD2 (6 bases). The CDR3 is 15 amino acids. Germline CDR1 and CDR2: MGHRA and YSYEKL. Trimming shortened V by 1 base and J by 6 bases, and 16 bases separated the two germline ends. This CDR3 reads CASSQVGPLRGEQYF. The DNA of the CDR3 is TGCGCCAGCAGCCAAGTGGGACCCTTGCGGGGCGAGCAGTACTTC.

The rearrangement joins TRBV5-1 to TRBJ2-7; D call uncertain. V lost 3 bases to trimming and J lost 6 bases, with 10 bases between them. Germline values: CDR1 SGHRS, CDR2 YFSETQ. CDR3 length equals 12 residues. The CDR3 loop is CASSSQLSEQYF. The CDR3 region has the DNA TGCGCCAGCAGCTCTCAGCTGAGCGAGCAGTACTTC.

The V gene is TRBV7-3, the J gene TRBJ2-1; 9 bases match TRBD2. Trimming removed 0 bases from V and 8 bases from J; junction bases left unmatched: 8. The CDR3 extends over 16 amino acids. Germline loops: CDR1 SGHTA, CDR2 FQGTGA. The CDR3 reads CASSLTPGGRVHEQFF. The CDR3 DNA is TGTGCCAGCAGCTTAACCCCCGGCGGGAGGGTCCATGAGCAGTTCTTC.

The chain joins TRBV12-3 or TRBV12-4 to TRBJ1-5; no firm D call. The CDR3 covers 13 residues. V lost 2 bases, J lost 5 bases, and 7 bases lay in between. For the CDR3, the DNA is TGTGCCAGCAGTTTAAGGGAAGATCAGCCCCAGCATTTT. The encoded protein is CASSLREDQPQHF.

V and J are TRBV4-3 and TRBJ2-2; D is perhaps TRBD1 or TRBD2 (5 bases each). CDR3 length: 16 amino acids. Germline V CDR1 and CDR2: LGHNA, YSLEER. V gave up 4 bases and J gave up 8 bases, with 20 bases separating them. Here the CDR3 reads CASSPEAVPWGGELFF. CDR3 coding DNA: TGCGCCAGCAGCCCCGAGGCAGTACCCTGGGGGGGGGAGCTGTTTTTT.

This rearrangement joins TRBV21-1 to TRBJ2-7; TRBD2, the table's D call, lacks a check against the DNA. TRBV21-1 is labeled a pseudogene. The CDR3 has 14 residues. The CDR3 DNA follows: TGTGCCAGCGGGGGGGCACAGGGAGGTTACGAGCAGTACTTC. Protein sequence: CASGGAQGGYEQYF.

The rearrangement joins TRBV19 to TRBJ1-1; D ambiguous. Trimming stripped 4 bases from V and 2 bases from J, with 8 bases between. Germline V lookup: CDR1 LNHDA, CDR2 SQIVND (reference sequence). CDR3 length: 13 residues. The CDR3 DNA follows: TGTGCCAGTAGTAGAGGAACAAACACTGAAGCTTTCTTT. Protein: CASSRGTNTEAFF.

This clone was observed a single time. CDR3 coding DNA: TGTGCCAGCAGAATCACAGATACGCAGTATTTT. Translated, it gives CASRITDTQYF. This chain links TRBV12-3 or TRBV12-4 with TRBJ2-3; D unclear. CDR3 length: 11 amino acids. Between the trimmed V and J ends, which lost 6 bases and 2 bases, there was a span of 3 bases.

This chain links TRBV6-2 or TRBV6-3 with TRBJ2-3; TRBD1 might be the D (5 bases). Trimming cost V 6 bases and J 2 bases, with 21 bases left between them. This CDR3 has 17 amino acids. In germline, CDR1 is MNHEY, CDR2 SVGEGT. CDR3 protein: CASSPIPSGALTDTQYF. CDR3 DNA: TGTGCCAGCAGCCCAATCCCATCTGGGGCACTCACAGATACGCAGTATTTT.

The genes are TRBV29-1 and TRBJ2-5; a weak D match, TRBD2 (7 bases). The CDR3 runs to 12 residues. V shed 5 bases and J shed 5 bases, with 12 bases lying between them. Germline CDR1 SQVTM, CDR2 ANQGSEA. CDR3 sequence: CSVLEGGETQYF. For the CDR3, the DNA is TGCAGCGTTTTAGAGGGGGGGGAGACCCAGTACTTC.

The chain uses TRBV28 and TRBJ2-7; D possibly corresponds to TRBD2 (5 bases). Per germline, CDR1 MDHEN and CDR2 SYDVKM. The CDR3 is made up of 13 amino acids. V lost 6 bases and J 2 bases, leaving 11 bases between the germline ends. In DNA form, the CDR3 reads TGTGCCAGCAGCGAAGGACTGCCCTACGAGCAGTACTTC. Translating it yields CASSEGLPYEQYF.

This clone has only one observation. V usage is TRBV5-1 and J usage is TRBJ2-5; perhaps TRBD1 as D (6 bases). Per the germline V gene, CDR1 is SGHRS and CDR2 is YFSETQ. CDR3 length: 13 residues. Trimming removed 1 base at V and 5 bases at J, with 9 bases between. CDR3 loop: CASSLTGSETQYF. CDR3 nucleotide sequence: TGCGCCAGCAGCTTGACAGGGTCGGAGACCCAGTACTTC.

This clone was counted only a few times. Written as DNA, the CDR3 is TGTGCCAGCAGCCGGGGGGTTTCACCCCTCCACTTT. It yields the protein CASSRGVSPLHF. V usage is TRBV11-2 and J usage is TRBJ1-6, with TRBD1 as a possible D gene (5 bases). Trimming removed 5 bases at V and 9 bases at J, with 8 bases between. The germline V gene encodes CDR1 SGHAT and CDR2 FQNNGV. CDR3 length: 12 residues. Complete variable domain (other parts from reference TRBV11-2 and TRBJ1-6): EAGVAQSPRYKIIEKRQSVAFWCNPISGHATLYWYQQILGQGPKLLIQFQNNGVVDDSQLPKDRFSAERLKGVDSTLKIQPAKLEDSAVYLCASSRGVSPLHFGNGTRLTVT.

The rearrangement joins TRBV29-1 to TRBJ2-7, with D tentatively TRBD1 (6 bases). In germline, CDR1 is SQVTM, CDR2 ANQGSEA. Trimming took 6 bases from V and 5 from J, leaving 17 bases between them. CDR3 length: 13 residues. The CDR3 coding sequence is TGCAGCGTGAGGACAGCCAGCAACCACGAGCAGTACTTC. Amino acids: CSVRTASNHEQYF.

This chain links TRBV7-9 with TRBJ1-2; weak D call: TRBD1 (6 bases). The CDR3 sequence is 14 residues long. V lost 5 bases, J lost 2 bases, and 12 bases lay in between. The germline CDR1 and CDR2 sequences are SEHNR and FQNEAQ (reference sequence). The CDR3 DNA reads as TGTGCCAGCAGCCGTCAGGGGTCCAACTATGGCTACACCTTC. Encoded protein: CASSRQGSNYGYTF.